Presented here are 30 T cell receptor beta chains from one specimen sequenced in a study of blood T cell repertoires in COVID-19. Generated by immunoSEQ multiplex PCR, the TCRdb table keeps only in-frame clones and is missing some. The sample holds about 250,000 clones, about four fifths seen once. Specimen: peripheral blood. These receptors all stem from a man older than 75 with acute or convalescent COVID-19.

This clone was recorded once. This sequence joins TRBV5-1 and TRBJ2-3; 10 bases match TRBD1. The CDR3 sequence is 14 residues long. CDR1 is SGHRS, CDR2 YFSETQ, per germline. V lost 3 bases, J lost 6 bases, and 4 bases stayed unmatched. This CDR3 reads CASSSGQGSDTQYF. CDR3 DNA: TGCGCCAGCAGCTCGGGACAGGGGTCTGATACGCAGTATTTT.

The chain has TRBV19 and TRBJ1-1; weak D call: TRBD1 (6 bases). Looked up from germline, CDR1 is LNHDA and CDR2 is SQIVND (reference sequence). Deletions cut 1 base from V and 6 bases from J, with 15 bases between. This CDR3 is 15 amino acids long. This chain's CDR3 is CASSIAPRTAAEAFF. The CDR3 DNA follows: TGTGCCAGTAGTATAGCGCCCCGGACAGCCGCTGAAGCTTTCTTT. Using reference TRBV19 and TRBJ1-1 for the parts outside the CDR3, the full variable domain is DGGITQSPKYLFRKEGQNVTLSCEQNLNHDAMYWYRQDPGQGLRLIYYSQIVNDFQKGDIAEGYSVSREKKESFPLTVTSAQKNPTAFYLCASSIAPRTAAEAFFGQGTRLTVV.

This chain uses TRBV15 with TRBJ2-2; possible D gene TRBD1, 5 bases. This CDR3 is 16 amino acids long. Germline V gives CDR1 LNHNV, CDR2 YYDKDF (reference sequence). Trimming removed 0 bases at V and 0 bases at J, with 8 bases between. CDR3 sequence reads: CATSREGRANTGELFF. The DNA for the CDR3 is TGTGCCACCAGCAGAGAGGGCAGGGCGAACACCGGGGAGCTGTTTTTT.

V gene TRBV24-1 combines with J gene TRBJ1-2; D call uncertain. This CDR3 is built from 13 residues. Trimming left V 4 bases short and J 4 bases short, with 9 bases between. Germline V gene data show CDR1 as KGHDR and CDR2 as SFDVKD. CDR3 DNA sequence: TGTGCCACCAGTGAGGGTCCAGGCTATGGCTACACCTTC. It is translated as CATSEGPGYGYTF.

The rearrangement joins TRBV9 to TRBJ1-1, with D unresolved. Trimming cost V 7 bases and J 4 bases, with 20 bases left between them. CDR1 SGDLS and CDR2 YYNGEE come from the germline V gene. CDR3 length: 15 amino acids. The CDR3 DNA is TGTGCCAGCGCGGAGGACCCTATTGCGGGCACTGAAGCTTTCTTT. Protein sequence: CASAEDPIAGTEAFF.

This chain joins TRBV28 and TRBJ1-4, with D maybe TRBD1 (5 bases). In germline, CDR1 is MDHEN, CDR2 SYDVKM. This CDR3 contains 16 residues. Trimming stripped 1 base from V and 7 bases from J, with 16 bases between. CDR3 in amino acids: CASSLFPFGGSEKLFF. In DNA form, the CDR3 reads TGTGCCAGCAGTTTATTCCCGTTCGGGGGAAGTGAAAAACTGTTTTTT.

The rearrangement joins TRBV12-3 or TRBV12-4 to TRBJ1-1, with 10 nucleotides matching TRBD1. The CDR3 spans 13 residues. Unmatched junction bases numbered 6, after V lost 9 bases and J lost 5 bases. The CDR3 loop reads CASTRDRGTEAFF. DNA of the CDR3: TGTGCCAGTACCCGGGACAGGGGTACTGAAGCTTTCTTT.

This chain uses TRBV6-6 with TRBJ1-2, with TRBD1 as a possible D gene (6 bases). The CDR3 consists of 13 residues. V was shortened by 2 bases and J by 2 bases, with 6 bases between the two germline ends. The germline V gene has CDR1 MNHNY and CDR2 SVGAGI (reference sequence). As DNA, the CDR3 is TGTGCCAGCAGTTACACAGGGAACTATGGCTACACCTTC. It translates to CASSYTGNYGYTF.

The chain joins TRBV27 to TRBJ1-4, with a weak D call TRBD1 (6 bases). The CDR3 covers 15 residues. The V gene lost 6 bases and the J gene lost 1 base, with 12 bases spanning the gap. Germline CDR1 MNHEY, CDR2 SMNVEV (reference sequence). Here the CDR3 reads CASRLGGGTNEKLFF. CDR3 in DNA: TGTGCCAGCAGATTGGGAGGGGGAACTAATGAAAAACTGTTTTTT.

This clone was seen more than once but under ten times. This chain connects TRBV7-2 to TRBJ2-3; possible D gene TRBD2, 6 bases. Per germline, CDR1 SGHTA and CDR2 FQGNSA. The V end was cut by 5 bases, the J end by 8 bases, with 23 bases between. The CDR3 is 16 residues long. The CDR3 is CASSPLSGTLEITQYF. Written as DNA, the CDR3 is TGTGCCAGCAGCCCCCTTTCCGGGACTCTCGAGATTACGCAGTATTTT. Looking up the rest from reference TRBV7-2 and TRBJ2-3 gives the full variable domain: GAGVSQSPSNKVTEKGKDVELRCDPISGHTALYWYRQSLGQGLEFLIYFQGNSAPDKSGLPSDRFSAERTGGSVSTLTIQRTQQEDSAVYLCASSPLSGTLEITQYFGPGTRLTVL.

The chain has TRBV5-6 and TRBJ1-2, with D hard to call. V was clipped by 0 bases and J by 8 bases, with 8 bases between them. The CDR3 is made up of 12 amino acids. Per the germline V gene, CDR1 is SGHDT and CDR2 is YYEEEE. CDR3 DNA: TGTGCCAGCAGCTTGGCCGCCGGGGGCTACACCTTC. It encodes CASSLAAGGYTF.

The chain recombines TRBV3-1 (or the pseudogene TRBV3-2) with TRBJ1-2, with 10 positions matching TRBD1. This CDR3 spans 14 amino acids. Losses at the gene ends were 4 bases for V and 6 bases for J; bases not matched to a gene: 5. The germline V gene has CDR1 LGHDT and CDR2 YNNKEL (reference sequence). CDR3 in DNA: TGTGCCAGCAGCCGGGGACAGGGGCAGGATGGCTACACCTTC. It yields the protein CASSRGQGQDGYTF.

The chain recombines TRBV9 with TRBJ1-1, with 8 bases lining up with TRBD1. The CDR3 runs to 15 residues. V shed 3 bases and J 1 base; nucleotides not matched to a gene: 5. CDR1 and CDR2 (germline): SGDLS, YYNGEE. CDR3 sequence: CASSGGQGRNTEAFF. DNA of the CDR3: TGTGCCAGCAGCGGCGGACAGGGACGGAACACTGAAGCTTTCTTT.

The genes are TRBV11-2 and TRBJ2-7; 13 nucleotides agree with TRBD2. J gave up 2 bases and V 8 bases, and 15 bases lay outside the gene matches. Looked up from germline, CDR1 is SGHAT and CDR2 is FQNNGV. CDR3 length: 18 residues. The CDR3 is CASLRGQGLAGFPYEQYF. CDR3 sequence (DNA): TGTGCCAGCCTCAGGGGGCAGGGACTAGCGGGATTCCCCTACGAGCAGTACTTC.

The chain has TRBV6-5 and TRBJ2-2, with 10 bases lining up with TRBD2. The CDR3 is 15 residues long. V shed 6 bases, J shed 5 bases, and the junction held 6 bases outside the gene matches. The germline CDR1 and CDR2 sequences are MNHEY and SVGAGI. This chain's CDR3 is CASRRGLATTGELFF. DNA of the CDR3: TGTGCCAGCAGAAGGGGACTAGCGACTACCGGGGAGCTGTTTTTT.

V and J are TRBV7-8 and TRBJ2-3; D may be TRBD2 (6 bases). The CDR3 runs 17 residues. The V end lost 2 bases, the J end lost 2 bases, and 17 bases lay between the germline ends. The V gene's germline CDR1 is SGHVS and CDR2 FQNEAQ. The CDR3 reads CASSLRSGRGATDTQYF. CDR3 DNA sequence: TGTGCCAGCAGCTTACGCTCCGGGAGAGGGGCCACAGATACGCAGTATTTT.

This clone has more than one count but fewer than ten. V gene TRBV25-1 combines with J gene TRBJ1-4; D is ambiguous. Germline V gives CDR1 MGHDK, CDR2 SYGVNS. The CDR3 totals 15 residues. The V gene lost 3 bases and the J gene lost 0 bases, with 8 bases spanning the gap. DNA for the CDR3: TGTGCCAGCAGTGATCCCCGTACAACTAATGAAAAACTGTTTTTT. This translates into CASSDPRTTNEKLFF. Filled out from reference TRBV25-1 and TRBJ1-4, the complete variable domain reads EADIYQTPRYLVIGTGKKITLECSQTMGHDKMYWYQQDPGMELHLIHYSYGVNSTEKGDLSSESTVSRIRTEHFPLTLESARPSHTSQYLCASSDPRTTNEKLFFGSGTQLSVL.

This CDR3 reads CAWVDRSVGANVLTF. For the CDR3, the DNA is TGTGCCTGGGTCGACAGGTCTGTAGGGGCCAACGTCCTGACTTTC. The V call is TRBV30, the J call TRBJ2-6, with D possibly being TRBD1 (6 bases). Trimming took 5 bases from V and 4 from J, leaving 15 bases between them. CDR1 and CDR2 from the germline V gene are GTSNPN and SVGIG (reference sequence). CDR3 size: 15 residues. Variable domain in full (rest from reference TRBV30 and TRBJ2-6): SQTIHQWPATLVQPVGSPLSLECTVEGTSNPNLYWYRQAAGRGLQLLFYSVGIGQISSEVPQNLSASRPQDRQFILSSKKLLLSDSGFYLCAWVDRSVGANVLTFGAGSRLTVL.

This chain connects TRBV6-5 to TRBJ2-3, with a tentative D call TRBD2 (5 bases). The CDR3 covers 14 residues. Looked up from germline, CDR1 is MNHEY and CDR2 is SVGAGI. The V end lost 8 bases, the J end lost 5 bases, and 17 bases lay between the germline ends. CDR3 loop: CASRESWAGDTQYF. CDR3 in DNA: TGTGCCAGCCGGGAATCTTGGGCGGGAGATACGCAGTATTTT.

This rearrangement joins TRBV7-9 to TRBJ2-7; 9 bases map to TRBD1. The V and J ends lost 5 bases and 6 bases, in that order; junction bases with no gene match: 8. In germline, CDR1 is SEHNR, CDR2 FQNEAQ (reference sequence). The CDR3 sequence is 14 residues long. This CDR3 is CASSIGTGISEQYF. CDR3 sequence (DNA): TGTGCCAGCAGCATCGGGACAGGGATCTCCGAGCAGTACTTC.

This clone has more than one count but fewer than ten. V usage is TRBV27 and J usage is TRBJ1-2, with 8 bases aligning to TRBD1. J was trimmed by 4 bases and V by 8 bases; bases with no gene match: 6. CDR3 length equals 13 residues. The germline CDR1 and CDR2 sequences are MNHEY and SMNVEV (reference sequence). The CDR3 reads CASWTGSPYGYTF. In DNA form, the CDR3 reads TGTGCCAGCTGGACAGGGTCTCCCTATGGCTACACCTTC.

This clone was picked up one time. This sequence joins TRBV24-1 and TRBJ2-7; weak D call: TRBD1 (6 bases). The germline V and J ends were trimmed by 4 bases and 6 bases, with 12 bases remaining between them. Germline V gene lookup returns CDR1 KGHDR and CDR2 SFDVKD. CDR3 length equals 13 residues. The DNA of the CDR3 is TGTGCCACCAGTGAGTCACAGGGTCTCGAGCAGTACTTC. Encoded protein: CATSESQGLEQYF.

The rearrangement uses TRBV28 and TRBJ1-5; 8 bases line up with TRBD1. V was pared by 4 bases and J by 10 bases, with 6 bases of the junction left unmatched. Germline assignment: CDR1 MDHEN and CDR2 SYDVKM. CDR3 length: 13 amino acids. The chain's CDR3 is CASSWDRPSPQHF. The CDR3 DNA reads as TGTGCCAGCAGTTGGGACAGGCCGTCACCCCAGCATTTT.

The chain uses TRBV2 and TRBJ1-2; 9 bases agree with TRBD1. The CDR3 is 14 amino acids. V gave up 6 bases and J gave up 3 bases; unmatched junction bases: 5. The germline V gene encodes CDR1 SNHLY and CDR2 FYNNEI. The CDR3 DNA is TGTGCCAGCAGGGGGACAGGGTGGGACTATGGCTACACCTTC. This gives the protein CASRGTGWDYGYTF.

The chain couples TRBV5-4 to TRBJ1-1; 7 bases are a match to TRBD1. V shed 4 bases and J 4 bases; nucleotides not matched to a gene: 4. The CDR3 sequence is 13 residues long. The germline V gene encodes CDR1 SGHNT and CDR2 YYREEE (reference sequence). The CDR3 DNA reads as TGTGCCAGCAGCCTAGACAGGGTCACTGAAGCTTTCTTT. The encoded protein is CASSLDRVTEAFF.

This clone has a handful of counts. The V and J genes are TRBV7-9 and TRBJ2-7; 9 positions match TRBD2. The V segment lost 5 bases and the J segment 4 bases; nucleotides outside the gene matches: 9. CDR1 SEHNR and CDR2 FQNEAQ come from the germline V gene (reference sequence). This CDR3 spans 15 amino acids. The CDR3 sequence: CASSTHSGRSYEQYF. As DNA, the CDR3 is TGTGCCAGCAGCACCCATAGCGGGAGAAGTTACGAGCAGTACTTC.

As DNA, the CDR3 is TGTGCCAGCAGCAAAGGGACAGGGGAGGCTAATGAAAAACTGTTTTTT. It is translated as CASSKGTGEANEKLFF. The rearrangement links TRBV14 to TRBJ1-4, with TRBD1 matching over 10 bases. CDR1 is SGHDN, CDR2 FVKESK, per germline. The CDR3 is 16 amino acids. The V segment lost 5 bases and the J segment 3 bases; nucleotides outside the gene matches: 6.

This chain connects TRBV7-8 to TRBJ2-3; TRBD2 agrees at 7 bases. The germline gives CDR1 SGHVS, CDR2 FQNEAQ. Trimming took 5 bases from V and 1 from J; bases not matched to a gene: 3. This CDR3 has 14 residues. The CDR3 region has the DNA TGTGCCAGCAGCCAAAGCGGGGGCACAGATACGCAGTATTTT. As protein: CASSQSGGTDTQYF.

DNA for the CDR3: TGTGCCAGCAACCGACAGGGGGCCGTTACTAATGAAAAACTGTTTTTT. Protein: CASNRQGAVTNEKLFF. V gene TRBV28 combines with J gene TRBJ1-4, with 10 bases that match TRBD1. The V gene's germline CDR1 is MDHEN and CDR2 SYDVKM. This CDR3 is built from 16 residues. V gave up 7 bases and J gave up 2 bases; unmatched junction bases: 7.

This clone has a single count. This chain connects TRBV5-8 to TRBJ2-1, with D perhaps TRBD2 (6 bases). V lost 1 base, J lost 4 bases, and 15 bases lay in between. CDR3 size: 16 residues. CDR1 SGHTS and CDR2 YDEGEE come from the germline V gene. The CDR3 region is CASSLSGRRGYNEQFF. The CDR3 nucleotides are TGTGCCAGCAGCTTGTCTGGGCGGCGGGGTTACAATGAGCAGTTCTTC.